The following is a T cell receptor beta chain sequence with its context. Its antigen is not identified. This record belongs to a study of CD8+CD57+ T cells in acquired aplastic anemia. Overall study: DNA per sorted CD4+ or CD8+ sample ranged about 0.2 to 27.4 ug, averaging around 3.1 ug. General observations from the study: Levels of CD8+ Simpson's diversity were not significantly distinct in patients versus controls. Some 30 shared CD8+ CDR3s appeared highly expressed within patients' immunodominant clones.

Patients chosen for sequencing had shown CD8+CD57+ cell expansion by flow cytometry. Severe acquired aplastic anemia was present in every patient. The V and J ends lost 6 bases and 5 bases respectively, with 17 bases between them. Germline values: CDR1 SNHLY, CDR2 FYNNEI. The CDR3 consists of 15 residues. Both TCR beta VDJ combination and CDR3 sequence profiling were carried out. Genomic DNA was the template for this profiling. One entry per CDR3 protein results from TCRdb running MiXCR on the reads. The sample carries some 200,000 distinct CDR3 sequences, nearly 50% recorded once. Sequenced: sorted CD4+, CD8+, or CD8+CD57+ T cells (not recorded which) from PBMCs. This clonotype originated in a human donor with aplastic anemia. The rearrangement links TRBV2 to TRBJ2-1; weak D call: TRBD2 (5 bases). The CDR3 nucleotides read TGTGCCAGCAGCGCTACTAGTGGTCTACACAATGAGCAGTTCTTC. Translation: CASSATSGLHNEQFF.